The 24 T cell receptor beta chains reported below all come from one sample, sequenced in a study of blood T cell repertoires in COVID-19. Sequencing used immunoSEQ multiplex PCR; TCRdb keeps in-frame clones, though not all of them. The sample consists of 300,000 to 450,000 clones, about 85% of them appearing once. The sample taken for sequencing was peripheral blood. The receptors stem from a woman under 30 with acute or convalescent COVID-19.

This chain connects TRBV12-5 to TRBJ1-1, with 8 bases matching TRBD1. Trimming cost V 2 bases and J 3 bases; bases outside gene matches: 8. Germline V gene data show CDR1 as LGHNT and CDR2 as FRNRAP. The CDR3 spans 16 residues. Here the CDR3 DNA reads TGTGCTAGTGGTTTGTCCTCCAGGGGGCTGTACACTGAAGCTTTCTTT. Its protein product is CASGLSSRGLYTEAFF.

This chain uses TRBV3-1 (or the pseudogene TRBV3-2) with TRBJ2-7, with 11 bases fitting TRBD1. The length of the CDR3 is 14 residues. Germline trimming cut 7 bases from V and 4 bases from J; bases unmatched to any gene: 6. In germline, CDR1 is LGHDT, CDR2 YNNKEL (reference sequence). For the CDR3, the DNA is TGTGCCAGCACGCCAGGGACAGGGGGGTACGAGCAGTACTTC. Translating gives CASTPGTGGYEQYF.

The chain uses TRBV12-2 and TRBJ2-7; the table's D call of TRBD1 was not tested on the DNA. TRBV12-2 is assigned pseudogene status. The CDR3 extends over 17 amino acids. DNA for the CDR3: TGTGCAAGTCGCTTAGTGAGTGTGTCCGGGACAGGGGCCTTCGAGTACTTC. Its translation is CASRLVSVSGTGAFEYF.

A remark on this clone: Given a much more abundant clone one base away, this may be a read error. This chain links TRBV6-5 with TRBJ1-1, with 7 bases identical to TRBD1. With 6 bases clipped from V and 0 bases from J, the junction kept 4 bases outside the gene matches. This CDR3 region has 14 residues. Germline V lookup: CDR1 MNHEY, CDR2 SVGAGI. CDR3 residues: CASSPGQVNTEAFF. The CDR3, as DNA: TGTGCCAGCAGCCCCGGACAGGTGAACACTGAAGCTTTCTTT.

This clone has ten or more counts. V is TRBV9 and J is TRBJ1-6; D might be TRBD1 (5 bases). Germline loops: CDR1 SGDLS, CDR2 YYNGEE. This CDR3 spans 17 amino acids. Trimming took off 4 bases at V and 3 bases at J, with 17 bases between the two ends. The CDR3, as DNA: TGTGCCAGCAGCTTACAACAGGAAGTGGACTATAATTCACCCCTCCACTTT. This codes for CASSLQQEVDYNSPLHF.

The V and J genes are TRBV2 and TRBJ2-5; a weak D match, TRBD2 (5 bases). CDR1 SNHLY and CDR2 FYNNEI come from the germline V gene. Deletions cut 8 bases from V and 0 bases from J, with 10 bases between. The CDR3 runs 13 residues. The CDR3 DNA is TGTGCCAGCGGGAGCGAGTACCAAGAGACCCAGTACTTC. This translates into CASGSEYQETQYF.

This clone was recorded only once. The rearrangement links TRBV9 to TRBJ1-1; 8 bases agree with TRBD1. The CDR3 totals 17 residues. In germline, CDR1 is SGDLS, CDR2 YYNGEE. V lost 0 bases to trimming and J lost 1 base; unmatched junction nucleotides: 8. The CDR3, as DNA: TGTGCCAGCAGCGTAGTAATGGGACAGGCGACGAACACTGAAGCTTTCTTT. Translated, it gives CASSVVMGQATNTEAFF.

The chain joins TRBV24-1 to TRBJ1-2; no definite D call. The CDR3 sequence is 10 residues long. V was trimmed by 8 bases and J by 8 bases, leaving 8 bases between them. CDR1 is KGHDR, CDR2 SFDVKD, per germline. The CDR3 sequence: CATIDGGYTF. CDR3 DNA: TGTGCCACCATCGACGGGGGCTACACCTTC.

The CDR3 nucleotides read TGTGCCAGCAGCGGCAACGCGCGGGACGGGACCTACGAGCAGTACTTC. The encoded protein is CASSGNARDGTYEQYF. V is TRBV9 and J is TRBJ2-7; a possible D gene is TRBD2 (6 bases). From germline, CDR1 is SGDLS and CDR2 YYNGEE. The CDR3 sequence is 16 residues long. V was pared by 3 bases and J by 2 bases, with 18 bases between.

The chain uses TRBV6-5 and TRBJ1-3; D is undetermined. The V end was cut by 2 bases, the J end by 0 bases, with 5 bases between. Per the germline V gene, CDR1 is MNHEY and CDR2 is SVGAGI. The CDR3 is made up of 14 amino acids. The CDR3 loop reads CASSYPGSGNTIYF. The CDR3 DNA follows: TGTGCCAGCAGTTACCCAGGCTCTGGAAACACCATATATTTT.

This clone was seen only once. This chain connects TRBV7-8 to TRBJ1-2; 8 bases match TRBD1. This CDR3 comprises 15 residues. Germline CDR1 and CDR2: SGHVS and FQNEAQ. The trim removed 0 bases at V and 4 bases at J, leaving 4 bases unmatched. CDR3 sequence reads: CASSLAGTGFYGYTF. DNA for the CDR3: TGTGCCAGCAGCTTAGCGGGGACAGGATTCTATGGCTACACCTTC.

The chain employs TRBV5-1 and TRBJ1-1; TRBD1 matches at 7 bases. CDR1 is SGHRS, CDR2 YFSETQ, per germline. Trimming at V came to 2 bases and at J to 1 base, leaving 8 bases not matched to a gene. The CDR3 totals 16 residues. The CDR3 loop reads CASSLQTGATNTEAFF. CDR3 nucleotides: TGCGCCAGCAGCTTACAAACAGGGGCGACGAACACTGAAGCTTTCTTT.

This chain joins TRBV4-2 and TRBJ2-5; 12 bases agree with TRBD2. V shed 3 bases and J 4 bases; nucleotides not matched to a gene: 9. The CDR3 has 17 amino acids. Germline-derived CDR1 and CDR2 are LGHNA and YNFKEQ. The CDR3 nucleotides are TGTGCCAGCAGCCATTTGGGGCTAGCGGGGGGGCGAGAGACCCAGTACTTC. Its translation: CASSHLGLAGGRETQYF.

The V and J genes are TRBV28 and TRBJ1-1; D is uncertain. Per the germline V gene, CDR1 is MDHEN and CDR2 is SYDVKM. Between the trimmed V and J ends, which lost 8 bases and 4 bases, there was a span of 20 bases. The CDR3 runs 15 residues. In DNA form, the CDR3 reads TGTGCCAGCGGCCAGGCGAACAGTTTGGGCACTGAAGCTTTCTTT. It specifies CASGQANSLGTEAFF.

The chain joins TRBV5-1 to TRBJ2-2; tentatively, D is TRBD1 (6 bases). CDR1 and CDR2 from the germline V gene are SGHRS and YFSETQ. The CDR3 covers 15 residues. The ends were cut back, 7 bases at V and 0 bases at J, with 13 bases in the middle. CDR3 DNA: TGCGCCAGCGGCGACAGGTTCGCGAACACCGGGGAGCTGTTTTTT. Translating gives CASGDRFANTGELFF.

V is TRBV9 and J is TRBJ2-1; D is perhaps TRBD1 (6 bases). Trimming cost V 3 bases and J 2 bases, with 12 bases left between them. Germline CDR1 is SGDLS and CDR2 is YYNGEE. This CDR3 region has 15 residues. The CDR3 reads CASSATGNTYNEQFF. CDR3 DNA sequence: TGTGCCAGCAGCGCAACAGGGAACACCTACAATGAGCAGTTCTTC.

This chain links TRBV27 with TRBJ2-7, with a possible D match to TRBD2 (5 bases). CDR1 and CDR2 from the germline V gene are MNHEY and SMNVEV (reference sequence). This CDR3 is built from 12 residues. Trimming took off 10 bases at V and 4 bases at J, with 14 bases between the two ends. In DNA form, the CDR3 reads TGTGCCACCCCGACTATCCCATACGAGCAGTACTTC. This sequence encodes CATPTIPYEQYF.

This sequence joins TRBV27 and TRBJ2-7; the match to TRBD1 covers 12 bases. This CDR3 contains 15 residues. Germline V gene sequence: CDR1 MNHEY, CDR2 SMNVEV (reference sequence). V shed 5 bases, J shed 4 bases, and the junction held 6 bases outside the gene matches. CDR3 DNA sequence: TGTGCCAGCAGTGCCCTGGGACAGGGGGCTTACGAGCAGTACTTC. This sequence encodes CASSALGQGAYEQYF.

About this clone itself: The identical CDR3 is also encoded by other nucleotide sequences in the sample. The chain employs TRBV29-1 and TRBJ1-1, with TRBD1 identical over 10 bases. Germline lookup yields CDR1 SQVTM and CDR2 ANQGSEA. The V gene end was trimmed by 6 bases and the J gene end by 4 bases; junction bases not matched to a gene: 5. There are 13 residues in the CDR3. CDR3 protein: CSVDRGRGTEAFF. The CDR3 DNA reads TGCAGCGTCGACAGGGGGCGAGGCACTGAAGCTTTCTTT.

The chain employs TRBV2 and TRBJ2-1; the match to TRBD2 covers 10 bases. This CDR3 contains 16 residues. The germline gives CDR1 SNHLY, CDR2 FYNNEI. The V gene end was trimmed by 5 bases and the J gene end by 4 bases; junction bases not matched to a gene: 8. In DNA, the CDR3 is TGTGCCAGCAGTAACCCTCATAGCGGGAGGTACAATGAGCAGTTCTTC. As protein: CASSNPHSGRYNEQFF.

CDR3 sequence (DNA): TGTGCCAGCAGTTCCGAGGGGGCACACTACGAGCAGTACTTC. Its protein product is CASSSEGAHYEQYF. This rearrangement joins TRBV6-5 to TRBJ2-7, with TRBD1 matching 7 bases. CDR3 size: 14 residues. CDR1 is MNHEY and CDR2 is SVGAGI in the germline V gene. With 4 bases clipped from V and 3 bases from J, the junction kept 6 bases outside the gene matches.

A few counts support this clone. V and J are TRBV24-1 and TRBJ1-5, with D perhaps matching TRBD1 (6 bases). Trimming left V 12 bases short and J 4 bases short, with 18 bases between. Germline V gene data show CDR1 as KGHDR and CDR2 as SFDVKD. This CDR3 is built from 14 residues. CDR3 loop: CAPPGGGANQPQHF. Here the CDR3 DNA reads TGTGCCCCACCTGGGGGGGGCGCTAATCAGCCCCAGCATTTT.

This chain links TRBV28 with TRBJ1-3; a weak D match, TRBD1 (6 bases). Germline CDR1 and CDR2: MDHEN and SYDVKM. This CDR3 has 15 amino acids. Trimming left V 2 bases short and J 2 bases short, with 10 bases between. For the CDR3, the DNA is TGTGCCAGCAGTTTAACAGGGTACACTGGAAACACCATATATTTT. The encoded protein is CASSLTGYTGNTIYF. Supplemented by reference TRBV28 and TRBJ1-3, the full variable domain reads DVKVTQSSRYLVKRTGEKVFLECVQDMDHENMFWYRQDPGLGLRLIYFSYDVKMKEKGDIPEGYSVSREKKERFSLILESASTNQTSMYLCASSLTGYTGNTIYFGEGSWLTVV.

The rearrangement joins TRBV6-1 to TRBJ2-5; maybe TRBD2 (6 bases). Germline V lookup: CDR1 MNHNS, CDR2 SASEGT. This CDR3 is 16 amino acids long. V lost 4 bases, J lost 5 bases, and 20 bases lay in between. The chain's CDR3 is CASSASGGVGSETQYF. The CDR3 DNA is TGTGCCAGCAGTGCCTCCGGCGGGGTGGGTTCGGAGACCCAGTACTTC.